One and the same sample provided the 32 T cell receptor beta chains below, sequenced in a study of blood T cell repertoires in COVID-19. Clones were read by immunoSEQ multiplex PCR, and TCRdb kept only the in-frame ones, dropping some. The data show about 270,000 clones, approximately 90% seen once. The specimen sequenced was PBMCs or T cells enriched from blood (not recorded which). These receptors were taken from a man aged 35-49 years who had been exposed to COVID-19.

The chain combines TRBV29-1 with TRBJ2-5, with 11 bases aligning to TRBD2. Germline values: CDR1 SQVTM, CDR2 ANQGSEA. This CDR3 has 13 amino acids. After removal of 7 bases from V and 4 bases from J, the junction contained 5 bases not matched to a gene. The CDR3 region is CSETSGDGETQYF. CDR3 sequence (DNA): TGCAGCGAGACTAGCGGGGACGGAGAGACCCAGTACTTC.

The V and J genes are TRBV5-1 and TRBJ2-7; 9 bases fit TRBD1. CDR1 is SGHRS, CDR2 YFSETQ, per germline. V shed 4 bases and J 5 bases; nucleotides not matched to a gene: 10. CDR3 length equals 15 residues. The CDR3 DNA is TGCGCCAGCAGCCCGAACCGGGACAGGGACGACGAGCAGTACTTC. The encoded protein is CASSPNRDRDDEQYF.

The chain links TRBV11-3 to TRBJ2-3; 7 nucleotides align to TRBD1. Germline CDR1 is SGHNT and CDR2 is YENEEA. The CDR3 is made up of 16 amino acids. J was trimmed by 0 bases and V by 4 bases; bases with no gene match: 7. CDR3 protein: CASSSKGTVSTDTQYF. CDR3 bases: TGTGCCAGCAGCTCTAAAGGGACAGTTAGCACAGATACGCAGTATTTT.

The chain couples TRBV19 to TRBJ2-7, with 10 bases lining up with TRBD1. J was trimmed by 5 bases and V by 5 bases; bases with no gene match: 6. CDR1 is LNHDA and CDR2 is SQIVND in the germline V gene (reference sequence). The CDR3 length is 14 residues. CDR3 in DNA: TGTGCCAGTAGTCAACCGGGACAGGGGAACGAGCAGTACTTC. It encodes CASSQPGQGNEQYF.

V gene TRBV3-1 (or the pseudogene TRBV3-2) combines with J gene TRBJ1-6, with D perhaps matching TRBD1 (5 bases). V lost 1 base to trimming and J lost 13 bases, with 8 bases between them. The CDR3 sequence is 12 residues long. Per the germline V gene, CDR1 is LGHDT and CDR2 is YNNKEL (reference sequence). The CDR3 DNA reads as TGTGCCAGCAGCCAAGTGGAGGGGCCCCTCCACTTT. This translates into CASSQVEGPLHF.

The V gene is TRBV19, the J gene TRBJ1-3; D remains unclear. V was clipped by 3 bases and J by 2 bases, with 14 bases between them. Per germline, CDR1 LNHDA and CDR2 SQIVND (reference sequence). There are 16 residues in the CDR3. The CDR3: CASSMATRLTGNTIYF. CDR3 nucleotide sequence: TGTGCCAGTAGTATGGCCACCAGGCTTACTGGAAACACCATATATTTT.

The V gene is TRBV28, the J gene TRBJ1-4; D is uncertain. The CDR3 consists of 15 residues. The germline V and J ends were trimmed by 9 bases and 3 bases, with 17 bases remaining between them. In germline, CDR1 is MDHEN, CDR2 SYDVKM. The CDR3 loop is CASNSPSAANEKLFF. CDR3 coding DNA: TGTGCCAGTAATTCCCCTTCTGCGGCTAATGAAAAACTGTTTTTT.

V is TRBV28 and J is TRBJ2-4; D may be TRBD2 (6 bases). Trimming removed 3 bases from V and 4 bases from J, with 16 bases in between. Per germline, CDR1 MDHEN and CDR2 SYDVKM. The CDR3 covers 16 residues. CDR3 nucleotides: TGTGCCAGCAGTTTGTCCATAGGAGGGCTTAAAAACATTCAGTACTTC. Amino acids: CASSLSIGGLKNIQYF.

V is TRBV9 and J is TRBJ2-3, with 16 bases identical to TRBD2. Trimming removed 8 bases from V and 2 bases from J; junction bases left unmatched: 11. Looked up from germline, CDR1 is SGDLS and CDR2 is YYNGEE. This CDR3 comprises 18 residues. The CDR3 nucleotides are TGTGCCAGTGGGAGACGGGGACTAGCGGGAGGGAACACAGATACGCAGTATTTT. The encoded protein is CASGRRGLAGGNTDTQYF. Full variable domain (missing parts from reference TRBV9 and TRBJ2-3): DSGVTQTPKHLITATGQRVTLRCSPRSGDLSVYWYQQSLDQGLQFLIQYYNGEERAKGNILERFSAQQFPDLHSELNLSSLELGDSALYFCASGRRGLAGGNTDTQYFGPGTRLTVL.

This sequence joins TRBV11-3 and TRBJ2-1; TRBD2 matches 8 bases. Germline-derived CDR1 and CDR2 are SGHNT and YENEEA. The trim removed 5 bases at V and 7 bases at J, leaving 25 bases unmatched. This CDR3 is 20 amino acids long. The CDR3 here is CASSPTPGGSGIRLVNEQFF. Written as DNA, the CDR3 is TGTGCCAGCAGCCCCACACCCGGTGGTAGCGGGATAAGGTTAGTGAATGAGCAGTTCTTC.

The V call is TRBV7-3, the J call TRBJ2-2; tentatively, D is TRBD1 (5 bases). CDR1 is SGHTA, CDR2 FQGTGA, per germline. V gave up 5 bases and J gave up 7 bases, with 11 bases separating them. The CDR3 totals 13 residues. The CDR3 loop is CASSPVGDGELFF. DNA of the CDR3: TGTGCCAGCAGCCCAGTAGGGGACGGGGAGCTGTTTTTT. Drawing the rest from reference TRBV7-3 and TRBJ2-2, the complete variable domain is GAGVSQTPSNKVTEKGKYVELRCDPISGHTALYWYRQSLGQGPEFLIYFQGTGAADDSGLPNDRFFAVRPEGSVSTLKIQRTERGDSAVYLCASSPVGDGELFFGEGSRLTVL.

This sequence joins TRBV12-3 or TRBV12-4 and TRBJ1-1; D gene uncertain. The CDR3 is 13 amino acids. Trimming shortened V by 5 bases and J by 3 bases, and 10 bases separated the two germline ends. CDR3 protein: CASSARGYTEAFF. The DNA for the CDR3 is TGTGCCAGCAGTGCCCGGGGTTACACTGAAGCTTTCTTT.

V and J are TRBV18 and TRBJ1-1, with D possibly matching TRBD1 (6 bases). Germline CDR1 and CDR2: KGHSH and LQKENI. The CDR3 has 14 amino acids. Trimming took 2 bases from V and 5 from J, leaving 12 bases between them. The CDR3 loop is CASSPTGLGTEAFF. CDR3 bases: TGTGCCAGCTCACCAACAGGGTTGGGAACTGAAGCTTTCTTT.

V is TRBV5-1 and J is TRBJ2-1, with D maybe TRBD2 (7 bases). The germline V and J ends were trimmed by 2 bases and 4 bases, with 13 bases remaining between them. The CDR3 contains 15 residues. Germline V gene sequence: CDR1 SGHRS, CDR2 YFSETQ. The chain's CDR3 is CASSFGGAQYNEQFF. For the CDR3, the DNA is TGCGCCAGCAGCTTTGGGGGGGCCCAGTACAATGAGCAGTTCTTC.

The chain has TRBV11-2 and TRBJ1-2; D unclear. Germline CDR1 reads SGHAT; CDR2 reads FQNNGV. Trimming took off 2 bases at V and 2 bases at J, with 12 bases between the two ends. The CDR3 sequence is 15 residues long. The CDR3 is CASSLNAGKNYGYTF. The CDR3 nucleotides are TGTGCCAGCAGCTTAAACGCAGGCAAAAACTATGGCTACACCTTC. Based on the CDR3 plus reference TRBV11-2 and TRBJ1-2, the full variable domain is EAGVAQSPRYKIIEKRQSVAFWCNPISGHATLYWYQQILGQGPKLLIQFQNNGVVDDSQLPKDRFSAERLKGVDSTLKIQPAKLEDSAVYLCASSLNAGKNYGYTFGSGTRLTVV.

The chain joins TRBV11-2 to TRBJ1-6; maybe TRBD1 (5 bases). From germline, CDR1 is SGHAT and CDR2 FQNNGV. V lost 3 bases to trimming and J lost 10 bases, with 13 bases between them. This CDR3 region has 14 residues. The CDR3 protein is CASSFQGLGSPLHF. In DNA, the CDR3 is TGTGCCAGCAGCTTCCAGGGTTTAGGGTCACCCCTCCACTTT.

The chain joins TRBV7-2 to TRBJ2-1; 11 positions agree with TRBD2. Trimming took 5 bases from V and 7 from J; bases not matched to a gene: 13. Germline V lookup: CDR1 SGHTA, CDR2 FQGNSA. The CDR3 is made up of 17 amino acids. This chain's CDR3 is CASSPGYSSGRFNEQFF. The CDR3 DNA follows: TGTGCCAGCAGCCCCGGATATTCTAGCGGGAGGTTTAATGAGCAGTTCTTC.

The chain is built from TRBV29-1 and TRBJ2-7, with 8 nucleotides matching TRBD2. The germline gives CDR1 SQVTM, CDR2 ANQGSEA. The ends lost 2 bases at V and 0 bases at J; junction bases unmatched: 0. The CDR3 runs to 13 residues. CDR3 loop: CSVELAGSYEQYF. The CDR3 DNA is TGCAGCGTTGAACTAGCGGGCTCCTACGAGCAGTACTTC.

The rearrangement links TRBV12-2 to TRBJ1-1; TRBD1, the table's D call, lacks a check against the DNA. TRBV12-2 is described as a pseudogene. This CDR3 has 16 residues. CDR3 loop: CASRLTRQMADTEAFF. The CDR3 DNA reads TGTGCAAGTCGCTTAACCCGACAGATGGCGGACACTGAAGCTTTCTTT.

The chain is built from TRBV7-9 and TRBJ2-5; no clear D gene. The CDR3 has 14 amino acids. CDR1 and CDR2 (germline): SEHNR, FQNEAQ (reference sequence). V lost 5 bases and J lost 1, with 11 bases in between. The CDR3 sequence is CASSPSLFQETQYF. The CDR3 DNA reads TGTGCCAGCAGCCCTTCTCTGTTCCAAGAGACCCAGTACTTC.

By share, this clone counts as medium-sized (0.01 to 0.1%). This rearrangement joins TRBV18 to TRBJ1-1, with TRBD1 matching over 8 bases. CDR1 is KGHSH and CDR2 is LQKENI in the germline V gene. V lost 3 bases and J lost 0; bases outside the gene matches: 6. The CDR3 sequence is 16 residues long. The CDR3 region has the DNA TGTGCCAGCTCACCCCAGCCAGGGGGCATGAACACTGAAGCTTTCTTT. It encodes CASSPQPGGMNTEAFF.

This clone appeared a few times. CDR3 sequence (DNA): TGTGCCAGCAGCTTAGGGACTAGCGGGAGATTCTCCTACAATGAGCAGTTCTTC. Translating gives CASSLGTSGRFSYNEQFF. V is TRBV7-9 and J is TRBJ2-1; 13 bases are a match to TRBD2. V shed 1 base, J shed 0 bases, and the junction held 3 bases outside the gene matches. The CDR3 spans 18 residues. CDR1 and CDR2 (germline): SEHNR, FQNEAQ (reference sequence).

The chain carries TRBV12-3 or TRBV12-4 and TRBJ1-1; D perhaps matches TRBD1 (5 bases). The CDR3 totals 13 residues. Trimming shortened V by 5 bases and J by 1 base, and 8 bases separated the two germline ends. CDR3 bases: TGTGCCAGCAGTGACACAGGGAACACTGAAGCTTTCTTT. This sequence encodes CASSDTGNTEAFF.

The rearrangement joins TRBV19 to TRBJ1-4; 7 bases map to TRBD1. Losses at the gene ends were 4 bases for V and 6 bases for J; bases not matched to a gene: 2. Germline CDR1 LNHDA, CDR2 SQIVND (reference sequence). The CDR3 contains 13 residues. This chain's CDR3 is CASSNRGDEKLFF. The CDR3, as DNA: TGTGCCAGTAGTAACAGGGGTGATGAAAAACTGTTTTTT.

The chain couples TRBV27 to TRBJ1-1, with D tentatively TRBD1 (6 bases). The CDR3 runs to 14 residues. Germline loops: CDR1 MNHEY, CDR2 SMNVEV (reference sequence). V was cut by 3 bases and J by 4 bases, with 12 bases left in between. As DNA, the CDR3 is TGTGCCAGCAGTTTGAAAGGGGGTTTCACTGAAGCTTTCTTT. As protein: CASSLKGGFTEAFF.

The chain has TRBV11-3 and TRBJ2-7; perhaps TRBD1 as D (6 bases). The V and J ends lost 5 bases and 3 bases respectively, with 14 bases between them. CDR1 and CDR2 from the germline V gene are SGHNT and YENEEA. This CDR3 has 14 amino acids. The CDR3 reads CASSQTGRVYEQYF. The CDR3 nucleotides are TGTGCCAGCAGCCAGACAGGAAGAGTCTACGAGCAGTACTTC.

J is TRBJ1-2 and V is TRBV28; 7 nucleotides line up with TRBD1. The germline V gene has CDR1 MDHEN and CDR2 SYDVKM. The CDR3 has 12 amino acids. V was pared by 2 bases and J by 8 bases, with 2 bases of the junction left unmatched. The CDR3 DNA follows: TGTGCCAGCAGTTTAAACAGGGGAGGCTACACCTTC. This codes for CASSLNRGGYTF.

The chain is built from TRBV6-2 or TRBV6-3 and TRBJ1-6, with 7 bases aligning to TRBD1. In germline, CDR1 is MNHEY, CDR2 SVGEGT. The V gene end was trimmed by 2 bases and the J gene end by 11 bases; junction bases not matched to a gene: 9. CDR3 size: 15 residues. CDR3: CASSYIDRENAPLHF. The CDR3 bases are TGTGCCAGCAGTTACATTGACAGGGAAAACGCACCCCTCCACTTT.

J is TRBJ1-1 and V is TRBV5-1, with 7 bases fitting TRBD1. The V and J ends lost 1 base and 1 base, in that order; junction bases with no gene match: 7. There are 16 residues in the CDR3. Germline V gene lookup returns CDR1 SGHRS and CDR2 YFSETQ. The CDR3 protein is CASSLWYGTENTEAFF. CDR3 nucleotides: TGCGCCAGCAGCTTGTGGTATGGGACAGAGAACACTGAAGCTTTCTTT.

This clone has more than one count but fewer than ten. The J gene is TRBJ1-1, the V gene TRBV5-1; D ambiguous. V was pared by 1 base and J by 1 base, with 8 bases between. The germline V gene has CDR1 SGHRS and CDR2 YFSETQ. CDR3 length: 14 amino acids. CDR3: CASSLNAGNTEAFF. In DNA, the CDR3 is TGCGCCAGCAGCTTGAATGCGGGGAACACTGAAGCTTTCTTT. Filled out from reference TRBV5-1 and TRBJ1-1, the complete variable domain reads KAGVTQTPRYLIKTRGQQVTLSCSPISGHRSVSWYQQTPGQGLQFLFEYFSETQRNKGNFPGRFSGRQFSNSRSEMNVSTLELGDSALYLCASSLNAGNTEAFFGQGTRLTVV.

The CDR3 spells CASSLIRERNEKLFF. CDR3 DNA sequence: TGTGCCAGCAGTCTAATACGGGAACGGAATGAAAAACTGTTTTTT. V and J are TRBV6-5 and TRBJ1-4; no reliable D call. The CDR3 loop spans 15 amino acids. Germline V CDR1 and CDR2: MNHEY, SVGAGI. Between the trimmed V and J ends, which lost 5 bases and 5 bases, there was a span of 15 bases.

This clone was observed a handful of times. This chain uses TRBV2 with TRBJ2-7; maybe TRBD2 (7 bases). Trimming left V 3 bases short and J 7 bases short, with 16 bases between. Germline lookup yields CDR1 SNHLY and CDR2 FYNNEI. The CDR3 is made up of 14 amino acids. This CDR3 is CASSDLVGGVEQYF. DNA of the CDR3: TGTGCCAGCAGTGACTTGGTAGGGGGGGTAGAGCAGTACTTC.